This T cell receptor (beta chain) originates from a study of blood T cell repertoires in COVID-19 (dated by TCRdb to the early 2020s). Some background on the complete study: Samples from collaborators originated in the United States, Italy and Spain and spanned both the acute and convalescent phases of COVID-19. The repertoires were released in a freely available public database meant as a resource for research on the immune response to SARS-CoV-2. Samples were obtained from the ongoing ImmuneRACE study (first 160 participants) and from 1,200 or so subjects provided by 6 global collaborators. A de-identified subject ID, COVID-19 status, age in years and sex were almost always included in the sample metadata. The dataset comprised deeply sampled blood TCRbeta repertoires from subjects exposed to, actively infected with, or recovered from COVID-19. HLA class I and class II types, where available, came from metadata supplied by the sample provider rather than from assay-based typing. The prospective study material was composed of cDNA or gDNA derived from T cells, B-cell-depleted T cells, or PBMCs. General study outcomes and caveats: The quantity of clinical and demographic metadata differed by source and by participant and was supplied without curation.

TCRbeta CDR3 regions were amplified from genomic DNA by means of the immunoSEQ Assay, a bias-controlled multiplex PCR. Per the source publication's procedure: The number of nucleated cells in each sample was estimated by amplification of reference gene primers within the assay. To quantify the absolute abundance of each unique TCRbeta CDR3 rearrangement, sequence reads were collapsed and filtered. Productive Simpson clonality was computed per sample as the square root of Simpson's diversity index over productive rearrangements. TCRdb took this table from immuneACCESS and kept in-frame rearrangements with V and J called. Such tables lack part of the clones; where checked against another copy, unresolved V genes explain under half of the gap, and the rest is unexplained. Clone size and V and J calls were adopted from that table, with D and trimming inferred from the DNA. The sample table contains a few hundred thousand clones; only one count was recorded for more than 75% of them. 1% to 1.5% of the sample is in the top ten clones.

Participants in the prospective study were enrolled through a virtual design, were aged roughly 18 to 100 years, and lived in approximately 25 United States geographic areas. Cohort assignment in the prospective study relied on participant-reported clinical history from a screening survey and a study questionnaire. ImmuneRACE Cohort 3 recovered participants were defined by two consecutive negative NP/OP PCR tests, healthcare professional clearance, or symptom resolution. In the prospective study, mobile phlebotomists collected whole blood, serum and a nasopharyngeal or oropharyngeal swab from each participant. Over a roughly 2-month period, participants in the prospective study had the option of providing additional blood draws and questionnaires. Before DNA extraction, prospective study blood samples were shipped either frozen or at room temperature. This clone was observed a few times. This clone's antigen is unknown. The record has no base qualities; no much larger clone is one base away.

The sequence came from a man aged 30 to 39 who had recovered from COVID-19. The sequenced sample consisted of PBMCs or T cells enriched from blood (not recorded which).

The sequenced DNA: TGTGCCAGCAGCCCGGGGGGCACAGATACGCAGTATTTT. It translates as CASSPGGTDTQYF. The chain links TRBV28 with TRBJ2-3; TRBD2 could be the D gene, as 6 bases match. V loses 6 bases, J loses 1 base, and the germline ends lie 8 bases apart. From a lookup of the germline V gene, CDR1 and CDR2 are MDHEN and SYDVKM. The cysteine opens and the phenylalanine closes a CDR3 of 13 amino acids. This entry keeps only the CDR3 DNA: 39 bases, framed from base 1.